This T cell receptor beta chain appears in the sequencing data of a study of neoadjuvant anti-PD-1 for oral cavity cancer. Data came from immunoSEQ multiplex PCR; TCRdb stores just in-frame clones and leaves some out. This sample has some 66,000 clones, with around four fifths found just once. Germline CDR1 reads MNHEY; CDR2 reads SMNVEV (reference sequence). The CDR3 totals 14 residues. J lost 10 bases, V lost 5 bases, and 8 bases had no gene match. The genes are TRBV27 and TRBJ2-1; 10 bases line up with TRBD1. The source of this sequence is a person aged 35 to 85 with oral cavity squamous cell carcinoma. Sequenced material: PBMCs, taken before nivolumab (anti-PD-1) treatment. The DNA for the CDR3 is TGTGCCAGCAGTCGTCACCGGGACAGGGGAGAGCAGTTCTTC. Protein: CASSRHRDRGEQFF.